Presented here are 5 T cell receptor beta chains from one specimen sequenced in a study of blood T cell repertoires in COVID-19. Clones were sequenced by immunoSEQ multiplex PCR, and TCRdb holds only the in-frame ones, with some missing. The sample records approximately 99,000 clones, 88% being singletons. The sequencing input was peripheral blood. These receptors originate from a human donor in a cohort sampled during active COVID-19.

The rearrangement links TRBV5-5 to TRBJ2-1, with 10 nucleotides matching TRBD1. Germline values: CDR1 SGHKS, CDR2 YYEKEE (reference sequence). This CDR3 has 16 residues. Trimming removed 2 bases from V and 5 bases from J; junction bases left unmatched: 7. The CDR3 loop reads CASSLFPGQGNNEQFF. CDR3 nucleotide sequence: TGTGCCAGCAGCTTATTTCCGGGACAGGGGAACAATGAGCAGTTCTTC.

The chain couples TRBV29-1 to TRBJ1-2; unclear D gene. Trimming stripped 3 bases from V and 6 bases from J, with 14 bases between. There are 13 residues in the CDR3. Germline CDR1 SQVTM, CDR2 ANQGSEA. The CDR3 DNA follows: TGCAGCGTTGACGAGGGATTAACCCATGGCTACACCTTC. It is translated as CSVDEGLTHGYTF.

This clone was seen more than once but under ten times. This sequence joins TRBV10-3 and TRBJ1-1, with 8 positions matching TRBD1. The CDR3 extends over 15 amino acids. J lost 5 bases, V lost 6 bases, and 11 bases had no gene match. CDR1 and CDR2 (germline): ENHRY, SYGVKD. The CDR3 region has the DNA TGTGCCATCAGACGCAGGGGGCAAGAGGGGACTGAAGCTTTCTTT. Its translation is CAIRRRGQEGTEAFF.

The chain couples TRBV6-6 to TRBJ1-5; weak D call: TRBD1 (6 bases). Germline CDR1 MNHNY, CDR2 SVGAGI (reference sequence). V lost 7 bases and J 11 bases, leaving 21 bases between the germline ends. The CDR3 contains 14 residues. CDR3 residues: CASKSTGPSEAQHF. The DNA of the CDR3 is TGTGCCAGCAAGTCGACAGGCCCCTCGGAAGCCCAGCATTTT.

The CDR3 loop reads CASSVSGKTYEQYF. CDR3 in DNA: TGCGCCAGCAGTGTATCGGGGAAAACCTACGAGCAGTACTTC. The chain carries TRBV10-2 and TRBJ2-7, with a tentative D call TRBD2 (5 bases). The CDR3 is made up of 14 amino acids. V lost 4 bases to trimming and J lost 2 bases, with 12 bases between them. Germline-derived CDR1 and CDR2 are WSHSY and SAAADI.